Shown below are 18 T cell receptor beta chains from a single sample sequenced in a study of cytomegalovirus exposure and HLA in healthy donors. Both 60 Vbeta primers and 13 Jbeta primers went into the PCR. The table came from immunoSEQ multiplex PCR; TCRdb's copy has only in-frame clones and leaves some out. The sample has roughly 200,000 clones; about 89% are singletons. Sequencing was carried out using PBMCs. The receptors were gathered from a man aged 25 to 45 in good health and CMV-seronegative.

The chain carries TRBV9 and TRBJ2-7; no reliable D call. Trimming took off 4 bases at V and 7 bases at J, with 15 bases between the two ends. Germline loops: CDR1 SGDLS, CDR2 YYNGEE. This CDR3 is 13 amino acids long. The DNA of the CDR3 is TGTGCCAGCAGCCCGGCTCCCTCGGGTGAGCAGTACTTC. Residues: CASSPAPSGEQYF.

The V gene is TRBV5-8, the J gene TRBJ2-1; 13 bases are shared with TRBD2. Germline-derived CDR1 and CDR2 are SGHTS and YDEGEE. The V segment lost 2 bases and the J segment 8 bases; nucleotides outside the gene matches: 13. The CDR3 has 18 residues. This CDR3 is CASSLGETSGRPGDEQFF. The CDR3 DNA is TGTGCCAGCAGCTTAGGTGAGACTAGCGGGAGGCCAGGGGATGAGCAGTTCTTC.

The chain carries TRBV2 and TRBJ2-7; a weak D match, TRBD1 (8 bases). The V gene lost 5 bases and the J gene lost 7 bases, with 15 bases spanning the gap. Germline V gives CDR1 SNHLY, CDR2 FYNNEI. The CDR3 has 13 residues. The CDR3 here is CASSYDRGGEQYF. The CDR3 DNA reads TGTGCCAGCAGTTATGACAGGGGAGGGGAGCAGTACTTC. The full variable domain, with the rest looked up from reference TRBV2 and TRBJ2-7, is EPEVTQTPSHQVTQMGQEVILRCVPISNHLYFYWYRQILGQKVEFLVSFYNNEISEKSEIFDDQFSVERPDGSNFTLKIRSTKLEDSAMYFCASSYDRGGEQYFGPGTRLTVT.

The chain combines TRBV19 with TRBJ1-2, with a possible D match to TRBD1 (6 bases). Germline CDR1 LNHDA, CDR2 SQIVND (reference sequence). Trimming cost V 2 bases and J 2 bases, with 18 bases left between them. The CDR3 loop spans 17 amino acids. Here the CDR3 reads CASSIPRPGHENYGYTF. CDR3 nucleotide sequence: TGTGCCAGTAGTATACCCCGGCCGGGACACGAGAACTATGGCTACACCTTC.

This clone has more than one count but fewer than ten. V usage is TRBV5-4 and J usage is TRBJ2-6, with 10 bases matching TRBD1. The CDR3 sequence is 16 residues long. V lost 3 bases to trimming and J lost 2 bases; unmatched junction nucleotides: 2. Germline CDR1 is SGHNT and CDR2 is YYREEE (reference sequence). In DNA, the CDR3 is TGTGCCAGCAGCTCAGGACAGGGGGCTGGGGCCAACGTCCTGACTTTC. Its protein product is CASSSGQGAGANVLTF.

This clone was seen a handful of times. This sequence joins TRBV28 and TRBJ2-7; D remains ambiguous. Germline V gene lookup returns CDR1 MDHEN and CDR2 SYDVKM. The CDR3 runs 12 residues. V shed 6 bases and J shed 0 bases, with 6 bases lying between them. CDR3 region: CASRSDSYEQYF. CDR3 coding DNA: TGTGCCAGCAGAAGCGACTCCTACGAGCAGTACTTC.

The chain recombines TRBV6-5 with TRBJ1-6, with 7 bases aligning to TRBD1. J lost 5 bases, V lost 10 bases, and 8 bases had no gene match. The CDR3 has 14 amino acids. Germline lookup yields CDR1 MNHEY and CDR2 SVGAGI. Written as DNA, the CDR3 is TGTGCCATACGCCAGGGGGAAGATAATTCACCCCTCCACTTT. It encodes CAIRQGEDNSPLHF.

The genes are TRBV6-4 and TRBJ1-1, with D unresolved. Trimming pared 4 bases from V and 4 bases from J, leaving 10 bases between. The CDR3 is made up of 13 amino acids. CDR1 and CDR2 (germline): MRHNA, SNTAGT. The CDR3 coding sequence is TGTGCCAGCAGTGGGGCCTACGGCACTGAAGCTTTCTTT. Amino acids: CASSGAYGTEAFF.

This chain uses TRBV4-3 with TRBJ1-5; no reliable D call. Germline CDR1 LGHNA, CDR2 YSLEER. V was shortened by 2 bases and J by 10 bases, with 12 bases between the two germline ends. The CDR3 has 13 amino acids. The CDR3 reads CASSQHERDPQHF. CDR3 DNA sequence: TGCGCCAGCAGCCAACACGAAAGAGATCCCCAGCATTTT.

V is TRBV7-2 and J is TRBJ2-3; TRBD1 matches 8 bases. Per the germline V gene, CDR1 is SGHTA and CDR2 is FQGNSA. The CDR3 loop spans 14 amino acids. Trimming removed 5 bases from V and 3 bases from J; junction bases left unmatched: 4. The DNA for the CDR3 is TGTGCCAGCAGCATCGACAGGGGAACAGATACGCAGTATTTT. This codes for CASSIDRGTDTQYF.

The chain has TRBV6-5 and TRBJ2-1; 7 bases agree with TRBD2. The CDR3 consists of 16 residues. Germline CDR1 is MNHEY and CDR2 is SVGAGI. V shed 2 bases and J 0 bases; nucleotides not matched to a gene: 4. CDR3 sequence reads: CASSYLRGSSYNEQFF. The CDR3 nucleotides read TGTGCCAGCAGTTACCTGCGCGGGAGCTCCTACAATGAGCAGTTCTTC.

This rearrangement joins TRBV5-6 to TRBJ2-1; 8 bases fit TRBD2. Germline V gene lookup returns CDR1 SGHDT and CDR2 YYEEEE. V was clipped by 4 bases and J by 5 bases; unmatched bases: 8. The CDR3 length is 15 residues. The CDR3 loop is CASSPEQRENNEQFF. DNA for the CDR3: TGTGCCAGCAGCCCCGAGCAGCGGGAGAACAATGAGCAGTTCTTC.

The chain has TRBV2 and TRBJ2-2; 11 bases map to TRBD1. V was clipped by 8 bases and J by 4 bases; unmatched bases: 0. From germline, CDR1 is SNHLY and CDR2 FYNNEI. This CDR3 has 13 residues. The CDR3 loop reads CASGTGGTGELFF. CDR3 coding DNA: TGTGCCAGCGGGACAGGGGGCACCGGGGAGCTGTTTTTT.

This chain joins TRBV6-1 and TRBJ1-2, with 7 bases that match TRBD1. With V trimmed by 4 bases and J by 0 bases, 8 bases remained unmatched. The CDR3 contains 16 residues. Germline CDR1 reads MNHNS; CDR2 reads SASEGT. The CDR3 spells CASSALLGQANYGYTF. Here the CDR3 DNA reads TGTGCCAGCAGTGCACTTCTTGGACAGGCTAACTATGGCTACACCTTC.

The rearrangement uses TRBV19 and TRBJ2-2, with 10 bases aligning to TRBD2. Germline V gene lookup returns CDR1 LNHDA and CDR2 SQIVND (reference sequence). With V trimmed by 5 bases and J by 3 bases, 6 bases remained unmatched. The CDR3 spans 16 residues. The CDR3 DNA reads TGTGCCAGTAGTCCTCCGACTAGCGGGTACACCGGGGAGCTGTTTTTT. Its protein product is CASSPPTSGYTGELFF. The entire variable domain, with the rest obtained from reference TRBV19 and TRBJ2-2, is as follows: DGGITQSPKYLFRKEGQNVTLSCEQNLNHDAMYWYRQDPGQGLRLIYYSQIVNDFQKGDIAEGYSVSREKKESFPLTVTSAQKNPTAFYLCASSPPTSGYTGELFFGEGSRLTVL.

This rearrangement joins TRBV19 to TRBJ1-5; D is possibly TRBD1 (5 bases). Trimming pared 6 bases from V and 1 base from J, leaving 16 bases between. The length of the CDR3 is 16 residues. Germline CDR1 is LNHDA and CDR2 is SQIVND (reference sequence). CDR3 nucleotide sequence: TGTGCCAGTAGAGGGGCCATGGGGAAGAGCAATCAGCCCCAGCATTTT. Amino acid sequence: CASRGAMGKSNQPQHF.

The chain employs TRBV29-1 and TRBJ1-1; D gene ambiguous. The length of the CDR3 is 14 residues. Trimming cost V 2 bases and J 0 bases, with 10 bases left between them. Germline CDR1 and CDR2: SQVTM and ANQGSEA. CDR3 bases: TGCAGCGTTGAATCGTCTTCGGTGAACACTGAAGCTTTCTTT. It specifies CSVESSSVNTEAFF.

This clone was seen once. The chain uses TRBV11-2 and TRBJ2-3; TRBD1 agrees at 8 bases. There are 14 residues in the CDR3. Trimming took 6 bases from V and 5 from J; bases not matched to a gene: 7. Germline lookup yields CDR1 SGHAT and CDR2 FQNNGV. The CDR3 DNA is TGTGCCAGCAGGTTGGCAGGGGGCGTAGATACGCAGTATTTT. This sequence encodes CASRLAGGVDTQYF. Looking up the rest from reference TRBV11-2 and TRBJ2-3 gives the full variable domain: EAGVAQSPRYKIIEKRQSVAFWCNPISGHATLYWYQQILGQGPKLLIQFQNNGVVDDSQLPKDRFSAERLKGVDSTLKIQPAKLEDSAVYLCASRLAGGVDTQYFGPGTRLTVL.